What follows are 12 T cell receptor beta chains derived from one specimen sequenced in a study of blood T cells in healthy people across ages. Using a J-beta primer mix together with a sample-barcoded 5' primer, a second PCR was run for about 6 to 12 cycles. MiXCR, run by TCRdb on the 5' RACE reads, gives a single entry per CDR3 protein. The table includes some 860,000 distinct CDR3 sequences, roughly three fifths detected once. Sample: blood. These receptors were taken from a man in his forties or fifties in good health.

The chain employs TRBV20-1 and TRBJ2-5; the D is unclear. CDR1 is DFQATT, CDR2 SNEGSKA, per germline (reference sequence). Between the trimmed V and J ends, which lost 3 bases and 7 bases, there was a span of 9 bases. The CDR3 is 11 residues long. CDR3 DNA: TGCAGTGCTAGCCCGAAAGGGACCCAGTACTTC. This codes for CSASPKGTQYF.

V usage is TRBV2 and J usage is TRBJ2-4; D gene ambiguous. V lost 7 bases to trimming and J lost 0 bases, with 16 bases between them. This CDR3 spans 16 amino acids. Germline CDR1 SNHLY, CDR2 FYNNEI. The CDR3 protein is CASIGYSSLAKNIQYF. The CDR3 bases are TGTGCCAGCATCGGGTATTCGAGCCTAGCCAAAAACATTCAGTACTTC.

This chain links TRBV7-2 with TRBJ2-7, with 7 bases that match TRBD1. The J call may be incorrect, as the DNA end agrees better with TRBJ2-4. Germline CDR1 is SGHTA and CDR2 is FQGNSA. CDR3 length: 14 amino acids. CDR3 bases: TGTGCCAGCAGCTCCAATCGGCAGGGGGACATTCAGTACTTC. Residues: CASSSNRQGDIQYF.

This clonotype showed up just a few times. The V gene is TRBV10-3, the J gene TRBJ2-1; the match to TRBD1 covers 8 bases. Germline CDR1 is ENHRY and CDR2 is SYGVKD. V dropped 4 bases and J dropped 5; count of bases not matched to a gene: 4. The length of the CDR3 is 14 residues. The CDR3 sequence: CAISVGTGDNEQFF. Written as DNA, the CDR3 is TGTGCCATCAGTGTAGGGACAGGTGACAATGAGCAGTTCTTC.

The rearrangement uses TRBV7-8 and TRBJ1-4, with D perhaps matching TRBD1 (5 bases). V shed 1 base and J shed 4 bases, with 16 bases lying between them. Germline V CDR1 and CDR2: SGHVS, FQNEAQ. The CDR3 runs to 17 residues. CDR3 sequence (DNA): TGTGCCAGCAGCTTAGTATCCTCAGGGCGGGGTAATGAAAAACTGTTTTTT. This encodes CASSLVSSGRGNEKLFF.

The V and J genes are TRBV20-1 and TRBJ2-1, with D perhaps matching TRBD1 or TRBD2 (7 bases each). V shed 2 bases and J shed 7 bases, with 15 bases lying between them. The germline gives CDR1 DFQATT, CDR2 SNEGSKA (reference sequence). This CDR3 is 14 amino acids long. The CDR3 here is CSARQRQGGNEQFF. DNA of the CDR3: TGCAGTGCTAGACAAAGACAGGGAGGGAATGAGCAGTTCTTC.

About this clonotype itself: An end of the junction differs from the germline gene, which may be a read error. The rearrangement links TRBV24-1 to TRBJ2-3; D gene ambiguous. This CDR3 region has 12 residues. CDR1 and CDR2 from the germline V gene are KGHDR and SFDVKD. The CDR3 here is CATRDFTDTQYF. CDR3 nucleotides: TGTGCCACCAGGGATTTCACAGATACGCAGTATTTT.

CDR3: CASGLANGRGTSGTGELFF. The CDR3 nucleotides are TGTGCTAGTGGTTTGGCCAATGGTCGCGGGACTAGCGGCACCGGGGAGCTGTTTTTT. The gene calls are TRBV12-5 and TRBJ2-2; TRBD2 agrees at 11 bases. CDR1 is LGHNT, CDR2 FRNRAP, per germline. The V segment lost 1 base and the J segment 4 bases; nucleotides outside the gene matches: 11. The CDR3 runs 19 residues.

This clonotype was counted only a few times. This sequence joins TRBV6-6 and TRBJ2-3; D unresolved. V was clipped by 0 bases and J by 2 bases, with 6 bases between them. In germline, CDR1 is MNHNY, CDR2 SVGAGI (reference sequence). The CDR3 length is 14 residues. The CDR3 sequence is CASSYSTFTDTQYF. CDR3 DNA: TGTGCCAGCAGTTACTCGACTTTCACAGATACGCAGTATTTT.

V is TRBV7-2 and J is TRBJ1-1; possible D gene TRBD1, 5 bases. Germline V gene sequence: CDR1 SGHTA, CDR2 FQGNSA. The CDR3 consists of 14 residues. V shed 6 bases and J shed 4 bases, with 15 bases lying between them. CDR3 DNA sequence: TGTGCCAGCAGTCGGGCCAGGGAGGGCACTGAAGCTTTCTTT. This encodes CASSRAREGTEAFF.

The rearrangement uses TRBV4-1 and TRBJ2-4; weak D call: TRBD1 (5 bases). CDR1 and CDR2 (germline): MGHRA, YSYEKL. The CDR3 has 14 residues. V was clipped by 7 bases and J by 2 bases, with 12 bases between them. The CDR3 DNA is TGCGCCAGCACCCAGGTGGGGCCCAAAAACATTCAGTACTTC. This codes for CASTQVGPKNIQYF.

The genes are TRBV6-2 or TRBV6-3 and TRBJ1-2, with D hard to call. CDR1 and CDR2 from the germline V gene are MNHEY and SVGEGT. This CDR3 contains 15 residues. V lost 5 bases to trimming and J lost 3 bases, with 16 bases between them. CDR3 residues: CASSPIGAQDYGYTF. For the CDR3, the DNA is TGTGCCAGCAGTCCGATTGGAGCGCAGGACTATGGCTACACCTTC.